The sequence of this T cell receptor (beta chain) was determined in a study of OX40 agonist ivuxolimab in advanced cancers. Across the study: Dose-escalation cases comprised hepatocellular carcinoma, melanoma, renal cell or head and neck cancer. The dose-escalation cohort was just under 85% male, with a mean age of about 58 years, ranging roughly 20 to 80. Study observations and caveats: Certain nonresponders additionally had low normalized T-cell clonal expansion.

TCRdb's table, derived via immunoSEQ multiplex PCR, lists solely in-frame clones and lacks some. Among tens of thousands of clones listed, more than 75% were seen once. As to this clone: Its antigen is undetermined. It differs at one base from a far larger clone, so likely a read error.

The receptor's source is an adult with an advanced solid tumor such as melanoma, head and neck, liver or kidney cancer. The source was CD4+ or CD8+ T cells sorted from blood, collected in a trial of the OX40 agonist ivuxolimab.

CDR3 loop: CAWSPGFGSQSQHF. The CDR3, as DNA: TGTGCCTGGAGCCCCGGATTCGGCAGTCAGTCCCAGCATTTT. The genes are TRBV30 and TRBJ1-5; no reliable D call. This CDR3 is built from 14 residues. Per the germline V gene, CDR1 is GTSNPN and CDR2 is SVGIG (reference sequence).